The T cell receptor beta chain described here comes from a study of T cells expressing NK-cell markers. Study-level information: Seven of the eight sequenced donors were HCMV-seropositive; one was seronegative.

Findings and limits, study-wide: Dominant NKG2C+ clonotype frequencies of about 1.0-7.5% of CD8+ T cells were measured in six or seven donors. The HCMV specificity of the expanded NKG2C+ T cell clones stayed unresolved.

Researchers built TCR beta cDNA using 5'RACE template switching with UMIs. TCRdb reworked the 5' RACE reads into one entry per CDR3 protein, no DNA. This repertoire includes some 8,000 distinct CDR3 sequences. Judged by frequency, this clonotype is medium-sized (0.01 to 0.1%). Its matching antigen is unknown. The CDR3 length is 13 residues. The TCR originated in a man aged 18 to 29 in good health. Specimen: blood T cells: a sorted CD56 or NKG2C T cell subset, CD4+ or CD8+ T cells, or bulk PBMC T cells (not recorded which). The chain uses TRBV12-3 or TRBV12-4 and TRBJ2-1. CDR3 sequence: CASSPFIWDEQFF.